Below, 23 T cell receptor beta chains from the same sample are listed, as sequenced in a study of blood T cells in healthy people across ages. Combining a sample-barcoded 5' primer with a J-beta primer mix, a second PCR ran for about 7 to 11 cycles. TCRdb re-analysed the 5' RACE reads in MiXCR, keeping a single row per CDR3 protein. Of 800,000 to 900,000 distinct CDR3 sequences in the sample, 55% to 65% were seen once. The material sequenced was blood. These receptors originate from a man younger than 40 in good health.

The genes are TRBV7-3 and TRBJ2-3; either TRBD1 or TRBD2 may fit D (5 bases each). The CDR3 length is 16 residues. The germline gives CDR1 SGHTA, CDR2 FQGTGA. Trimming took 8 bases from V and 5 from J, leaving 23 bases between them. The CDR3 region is CASQRGRGYRLDTQYF. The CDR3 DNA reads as TGTGCCAGCCAACGGGGCCGCGGCTACCGTTTAGATACGCAGTATTTT.

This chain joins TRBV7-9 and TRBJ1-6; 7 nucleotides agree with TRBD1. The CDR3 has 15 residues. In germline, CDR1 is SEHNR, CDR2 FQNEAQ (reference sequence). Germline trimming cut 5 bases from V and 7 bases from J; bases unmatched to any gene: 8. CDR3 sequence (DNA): TGTGCCAGCAGCCTATCACAGGGGTGGAATTCACCCCTCCACTTT. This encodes CASSLSQGWNSPLHF.

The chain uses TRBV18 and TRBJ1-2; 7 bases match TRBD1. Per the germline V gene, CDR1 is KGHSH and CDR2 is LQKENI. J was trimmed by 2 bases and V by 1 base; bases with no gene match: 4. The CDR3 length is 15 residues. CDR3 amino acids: CASSPRQGTNYGYTF. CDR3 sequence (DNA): TGTGCCAGCTCACCACGACAGGGAACGAACTATGGCTACACCTTC.

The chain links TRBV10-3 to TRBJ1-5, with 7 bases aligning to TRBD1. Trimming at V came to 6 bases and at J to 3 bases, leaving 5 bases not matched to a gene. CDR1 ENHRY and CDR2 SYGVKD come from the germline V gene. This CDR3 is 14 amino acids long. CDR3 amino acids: CAIRGDSLNQPQHF. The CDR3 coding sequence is TGTGCCATCAGGGGGGACAGCCTCAATCAGCCCCAGCATTTT.

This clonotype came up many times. CDR3: CASSTGTDTQYF. In DNA, the CDR3 is TGTGCCAGCAGTACAGGAACAGATACGCAGTATTTT. The rearrangement joins TRBV11-3 to TRBJ2-3; D possibly corresponds to TRBD1 (5 bases). The CDR3 spans 12 residues. The V end was cut by 6 bases, the J end by 3 bases, with 7 bases between. Germline V gene lookup returns CDR1 SGHNT and CDR2 YENEEA.

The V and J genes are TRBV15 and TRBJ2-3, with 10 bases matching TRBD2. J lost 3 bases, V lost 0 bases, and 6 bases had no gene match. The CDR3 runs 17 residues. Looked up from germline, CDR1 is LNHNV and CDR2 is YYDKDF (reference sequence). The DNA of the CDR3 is TGTGCCACCAGCAGAGACCAAACTAGCGGGGTGACAGATACGCAGTATTTT. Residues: CATSRDQTSGVTDTQYF.

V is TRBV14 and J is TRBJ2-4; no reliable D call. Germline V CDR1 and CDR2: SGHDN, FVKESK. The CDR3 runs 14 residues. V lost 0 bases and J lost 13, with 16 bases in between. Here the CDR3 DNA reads TGTGCCAGCAGCCAAGAACGGGTGTTGGGAAGGCAGTACTTC. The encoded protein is CASSQERVLGRQYF.

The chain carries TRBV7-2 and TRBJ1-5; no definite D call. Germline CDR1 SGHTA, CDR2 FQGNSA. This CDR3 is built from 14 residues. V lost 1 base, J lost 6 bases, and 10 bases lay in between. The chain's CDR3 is CASSLVVGRQPQHF. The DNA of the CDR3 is TGTGCCAGCAGCTTAGTGGTAGGGCGTCAGCCCCAGCATTTT.

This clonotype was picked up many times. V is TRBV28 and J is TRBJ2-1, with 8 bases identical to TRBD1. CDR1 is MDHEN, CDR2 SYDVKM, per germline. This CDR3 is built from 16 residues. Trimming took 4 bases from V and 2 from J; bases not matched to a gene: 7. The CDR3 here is CASSSWTGRAYNEQFF. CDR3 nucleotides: TGTGCCAGCAGTTCCTGGACAGGGAGAGCCTACAATGAGCAGTTCTTC. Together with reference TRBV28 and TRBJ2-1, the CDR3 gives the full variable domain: DVKVTQSSRYLVKRTGEKVFLECVQDMDHENMFWYRQDPGLGLRLIYFSYDVKMKEKGDIPEGYSVSREKKERFSLILESASTNQTSMYLCASSSWTGRAYNEQFFGPGTRLTVL.

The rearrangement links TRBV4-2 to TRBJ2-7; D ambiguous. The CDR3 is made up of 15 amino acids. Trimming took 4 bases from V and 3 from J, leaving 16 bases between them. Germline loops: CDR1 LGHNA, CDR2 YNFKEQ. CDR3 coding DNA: TGTGCCAGCAGCCCTCCCAACGGCGACTTCTACGAGCAGTACTTC. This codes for CASSPPNGDFYEQYF.

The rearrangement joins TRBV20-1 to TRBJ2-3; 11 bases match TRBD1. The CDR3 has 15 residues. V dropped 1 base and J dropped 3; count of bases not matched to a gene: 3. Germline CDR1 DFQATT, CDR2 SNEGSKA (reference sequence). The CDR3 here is CSARGTGGATDTQYF. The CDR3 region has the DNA TGCAGTGCTAGAGGGACAGGGGGCGCGACAGATACGCAGTATTTT.

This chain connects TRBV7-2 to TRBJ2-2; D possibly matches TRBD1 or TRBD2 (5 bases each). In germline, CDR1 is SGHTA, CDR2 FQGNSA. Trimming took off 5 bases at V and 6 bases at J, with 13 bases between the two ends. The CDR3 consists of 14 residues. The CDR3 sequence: CASSHTGTSGELFF. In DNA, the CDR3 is TGTGCCAGCAGCCACACCGGGACCTCCGGGGAGCTGTTTTTT.

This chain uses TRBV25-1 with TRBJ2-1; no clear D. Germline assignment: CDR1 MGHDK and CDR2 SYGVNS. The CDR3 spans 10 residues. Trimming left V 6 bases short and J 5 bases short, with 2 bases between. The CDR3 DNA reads TGTGCCAGCAGGAACAATGAGCAGTTCTTC. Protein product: CASRNNEQFF.

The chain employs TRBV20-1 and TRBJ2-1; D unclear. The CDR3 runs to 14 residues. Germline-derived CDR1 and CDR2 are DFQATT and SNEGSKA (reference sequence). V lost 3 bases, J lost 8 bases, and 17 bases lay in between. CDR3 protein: CSASDIGRYDEQFF. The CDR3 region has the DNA TGCAGTGCTAGCGATATAGGAAGGTACGATGAGCAGTTCTTC.

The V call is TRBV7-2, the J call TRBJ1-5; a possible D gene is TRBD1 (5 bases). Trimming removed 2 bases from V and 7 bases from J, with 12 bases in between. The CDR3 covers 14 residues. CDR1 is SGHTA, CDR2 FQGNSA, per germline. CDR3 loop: CASSLRGWGQPQHF. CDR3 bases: TGTGCCAGCAGCTTACGGGGATGGGGGCAGCCCCAGCATTTT.

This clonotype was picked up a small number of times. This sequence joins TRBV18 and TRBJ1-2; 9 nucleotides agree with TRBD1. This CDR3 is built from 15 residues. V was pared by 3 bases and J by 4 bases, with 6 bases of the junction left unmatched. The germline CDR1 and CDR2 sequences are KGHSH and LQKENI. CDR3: CASSPVDRGIYGYTF. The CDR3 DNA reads TGTGCCAGCTCACCTGTCGACAGGGGGATCTATGGCTACACCTTC.

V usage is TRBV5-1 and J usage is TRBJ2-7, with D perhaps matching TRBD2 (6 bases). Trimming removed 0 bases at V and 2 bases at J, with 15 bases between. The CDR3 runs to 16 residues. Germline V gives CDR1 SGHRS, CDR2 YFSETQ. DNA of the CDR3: TGCGCCAGCAGCTTGGCCCTCGGGGGAAGGACCTACGAGCAGTACTTC. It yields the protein CASSLALGGRTYEQYF. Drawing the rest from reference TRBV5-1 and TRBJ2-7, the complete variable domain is KAGVTQTPRYLIKTRGQQVTLSCSPISGHRSVSWYQQTPGQGLQFLFEYFSETQRNKGNFPGRFSGRQFSNSRSEMNVSTLELGDSALYLCASSLALGGRTYEQYFGPGTRLTVT.

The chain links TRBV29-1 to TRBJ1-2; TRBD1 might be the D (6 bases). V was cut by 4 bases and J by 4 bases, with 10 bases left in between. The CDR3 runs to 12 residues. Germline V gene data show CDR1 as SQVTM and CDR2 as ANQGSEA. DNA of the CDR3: TGCAGCGTTGGAACAGGGACCTATGGCTACACCTTC. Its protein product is CSVGTGTYGYTF.

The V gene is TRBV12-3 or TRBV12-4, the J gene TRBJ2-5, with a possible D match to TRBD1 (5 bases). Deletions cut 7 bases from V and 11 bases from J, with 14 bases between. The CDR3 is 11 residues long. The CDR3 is CASTLGLEQYF. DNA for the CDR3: TGTGCCAGCACTCTGGGGCTGGAGCAGTACTTC.

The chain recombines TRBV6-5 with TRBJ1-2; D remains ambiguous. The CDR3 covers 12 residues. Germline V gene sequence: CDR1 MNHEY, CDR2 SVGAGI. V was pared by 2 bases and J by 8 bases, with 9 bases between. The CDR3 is CASSYGVEGYTF. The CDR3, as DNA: TGTGCCAGCAGTTACGGGGTGGAGGGCTACACCTTC.

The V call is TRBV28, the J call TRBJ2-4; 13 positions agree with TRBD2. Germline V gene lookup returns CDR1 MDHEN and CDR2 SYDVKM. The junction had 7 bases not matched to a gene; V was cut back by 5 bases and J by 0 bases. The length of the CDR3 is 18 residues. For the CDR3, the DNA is TGTGCCAGCAGTCCTCGACTAGCGGGGGGTTTAGCCAAAAACATTCAGTACTTC. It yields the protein CASSPRLAGGLAKNIQYF.

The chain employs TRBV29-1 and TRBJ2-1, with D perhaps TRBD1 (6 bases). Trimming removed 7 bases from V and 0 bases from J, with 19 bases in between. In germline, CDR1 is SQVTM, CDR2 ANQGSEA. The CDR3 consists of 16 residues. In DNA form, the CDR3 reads TGCAGCGCTAACCATCCTGACAGGTCCTCCTACAATGAGCAGTTCTTC. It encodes CSANHPDRSSYNEQFF.

The chain's CDR3 is CASSLEGADVRTDTQYF. In DNA, the CDR3 is TGCGCCAGCAGCTTGGAGGGGGCTGACGTTCGCACAGATACGCAGTATTTT. V usage is TRBV5-1 and J usage is TRBJ2-3, with 7 nucleotides matching TRBD1. The CDR3 loop spans 17 amino acids. The V segment lost 0 bases and the J segment 1 base; nucleotides outside the gene matches: 8. The germline gives CDR1 SGHRS, CDR2 YFSETQ. Based on the CDR3 plus reference TRBV5-1 and TRBJ2-3, the full variable domain is KAGVTQTPRYLIKTRGQQVTLSCSPISGHRSVSWYQQTPGQGLQFLFEYFSETQRNKGNFPGRFSGRQFSNSRSEMNVSTLELGDSALYLCASSLEGADVRTDTQYFGPGTRLTVL.